The next 15 T cell receptor beta chains were all read from a single sample in a study of identical twins. MiXCR was run by TCRdb on the 5' RACE reads, yielding one entry per CDR3 protein. The data hold more than 1.5 million distinct CDR3 sequences, with about 32% observed a single time. The material sequenced was cord blood. The receptors were gathered from a newborn girl in good health.

This clonotype was observed a few times. The V call is TRBV20-1, the J call TRBJ1-2, with 10 bases matching TRBD1. The V segment lost 3 bases and the J segment 6 bases; nucleotides outside the gene matches: 10. The germline gives CDR1 DFQATT, CDR2 SNEGSKA (reference sequence). The CDR3 spans 15 residues. The CDR3 DNA follows: TGCAGTGCTAGTGTAGGGACAGGGGCGGATGATGGCTACACCTTC. This gives the protein CSASVGTGADDGYTF.

A few counts support this clonotype. This chain links TRBV12-3 or TRBV12-4 with TRBJ2-4, with 8 bases fitting TRBD2. Trimming removed 6 bases from V and 5 bases from J; junction bases left unmatched: 6. This CDR3 region has 14 residues. CDR3 amino acids: CASSPPGGENIQYF. The CDR3 region has the DNA TGTGCCAGCAGCCCCCCCGGGGGGGAAAACATTCAGTACTTC.

This clonotype was counted only a few times. The chain has TRBV20-1 and TRBJ1-3, with 10 bases fitting TRBD1. The CDR3 spans 15 residues. V lost 4 bases, J lost 1 base, and 4 bases stayed unmatched. Germline V lookup: CDR1 DFQATT, CDR2 SNEGSKA (reference sequence). CDR3 coding DNA: TGCAGTGCTACGGGACAGGGGCCATCTGGAAACACCATATATTTT. It encodes CSATGQGPSGNTIYF.

CDR3 protein: CASSANRVNTEAFF. The CDR3 DNA is TGTGCCAGCAGTGCCAACAGGGTGAACACTGAAGCTTTCTTT. J is TRBJ1-1 and V is TRBV6-1, with D perhaps TRBD1 (6 bases). Per germline, CDR1 MNHNS and CDR2 SASEGT. V was clipped by 4 bases and J by 0 bases, with 9 bases between them. The CDR3 is 14 amino acids.

The chain couples TRBV10-3 to TRBJ2-7, with D maybe TRBD2 (5 bases). This CDR3 is 14 amino acids long. Per germline, CDR1 ENHRY and CDR2 SYGVKD. V lost 0 bases, J lost 7 bases, and 13 bases lay in between. The CDR3 loop is CAISESRGLSEQYF. CDR3 DNA: TGTGCCATCAGTGAGTCGCGAGGGCTCTCGGAGCAGTACTTC.

The CDR3 DNA is TGTGCCAGTAGTATAAGGGGGGAGGGCCCGGAGACCCAGTACTTC. Its protein product is CASSIRGEGPETQYF. The rearrangement uses TRBV19 and TRBJ2-5; D perhaps matches TRBD2 (7 bases). V was pared by 2 bases and J by 5 bases, with 15 bases between. CDR3 length: 15 amino acids. Germline-derived CDR1 and CDR2 are LNHDA and SQIVND (reference sequence). The whole variable domain, filled in from reference TRBV19 and TRBJ2-5, reads DGGITQSPKYLFRKEGQNVTLSCEQNLNHDAMYWYRQDPGQGLRLIYYSQIVNDFQKGDIAEGYSVSREKKESFPLTVTSAQKNPTAFYLCASSIRGEGPETQYFGPGTRLLVL.

Only a few counts were recorded for this clonotype. The chain carries TRBV4-1 and TRBJ2-5; no definite D call. The CDR3 contains 13 residues. Trimming took 7 bases from V and 1 from J, leaving 10 bases between them. Germline CDR1 and CDR2: MGHRA and YSYEKL. The chain's CDR3 is CASTPSIQETQYF. CDR3 nucleotides: TGCGCCAGCACCCCTTCGATCCAAGAGACCCAGTACTTC.

The chain joins TRBV6-1 to TRBJ2-7, with D perhaps assigned TRBD1 or TRBD2 (5 bases each). This CDR3 region has 15 residues. Looked up from germline, CDR1 is MNHNS and CDR2 is SASEGT. V was pared by 0 bases and J by 2 bases, with 11 bases between. DNA for the CDR3: TGTGCCAGCAGTGAAGCGCTGGGGGACCCCTACGAGCAGTACTTC. Its translation is CASSEALGDPYEQYF.

The CDR3 protein is CASSSYSAPWETQYF. The CDR3 region has the DNA TGTGCCAGCAGTTCCTACTCAGCGCCCTGGGAGACCCAGTACTTC. The V gene is TRBV6-5, the J gene TRBJ2-5; D gene ambiguous. Trimming removed 4 bases at V and 5 bases at J, with 17 bases between. This CDR3 region has 15 residues. Germline CDR1 and CDR2: MNHEY and SVGAGI.

The chain combines TRBV21-1 with TRBJ2-1; the table's TRBD2 call for D was not verified on the DNA. TRBV21-1 is recorded as a pseudogene. The CDR3 is 16 residues long. CDR3: CATARTSGRAINEQFF. The CDR3 nucleotides are TGTGCCACCGCCAGAACTAGCGGGAGGGCGATCAATGAGCAGTTCTTC.

The rearrangement uses TRBV18 and TRBJ2-1, with TRBD2 identical over 7 bases. Germline assignment: CDR1 KGHSH and CDR2 LQKENI. The CDR3 is 15 residues long. V lost 4 bases, J lost 9 bases, and 12 bases stayed unmatched. The CDR3 nucleotides are TGTGCCAGCTCACTCATAACTAGCGATGAGGGTGAGCAGTTCTTC. It translates to CASSLITSDEGEQFF.

This chain connects TRBV10-3 to TRBJ2-7; 8 bases are shared with TRBD2. Germline V lookup: CDR1 ENHRY, CDR2 SYGVKD. The V and J ends lost 7 bases and 2 bases, in that order; junction bases with no gene match: 13. This CDR3 region has 16 residues. As DNA, the CDR3 is TGTGCCATCAAAGGAGCGGGAGAACGAGGCACCTACGAGCAGTACTTC. It codes for CAIKGAGERGTYEQYF.

The V gene is TRBV5-1, the J gene TRBJ1-4; possible D gene TRBD1, 5 bases. V lost 1 base and J lost 4, with 11 bases in between. In germline, CDR1 is SGHRS, CDR2 YFSETQ. The CDR3 spans 15 residues. This chain's CDR3 is CASSLYGTDNEKLFF. In DNA form, the CDR3 reads TGCGCCAGCAGCTTGTATGGGACTGATAATGAAAAACTGTTTTTT.

Note on this clonotype: Mismatch with germline at one junction end may stem from a read error. This rearrangement joins TRBV7-8 to TRBJ2-1; D is perhaps TRBD2 (5 bases). CDR3 length: 15 amino acids. Germline CDR1 and CDR2: SGHVS and FQNEAQ. The CDR3 nucleotides are TGTGCCGGCAGCCTCAGACTACCCGCAAGCAATGAGCAGTTCTTC. Translated: CAGSLRLPASNEQFF.

This chain links TRBV13 with TRBJ2-3; D could derive from TRBD1 or TRBD2 (5 bases each). V lost 5 bases and J lost 2, with 20 bases in between. This CDR3 has 17 amino acids. Germline V gene lookup returns CDR1 PRHDT and CDR2 FYEKMQ (reference sequence). CDR3 sequence: CASSPGPGTTPTDTQYF. CDR3 in DNA: TGTGCCAGCAGCCCCGGCCCCGGGACGACCCCCACAGATACGCAGTATTTT.